Following are 23 T cell receptor beta chains from one sample sequenced in a study of multiple sclerosis patients with progressive multifocal leukoencephalopathy. TCRdb keeps only in-frame clones here, not all; method: immunoSEQ multiplex PCR. The profile shows 25,000 to 35,000 clones, about 90% of them singletons. Time point indicated: less than 7 months of natalizumab therapy. The starting material was PBMCs, obtained from a patient treated with natalizumab. These receptors were obtained from a human donor with multiple sclerosis.

The chain is built from TRBV6-1 and TRBJ2-1; 8 bases are a match to TRBD1. The CDR3 contains 14 residues. CDR1 is MNHNS and CDR2 is SASEGT in the germline V gene. J gave up 6 bases and V 5 bases, and 6 bases lay outside the gene matches. The CDR3 protein is CASSFGQGFNEQFF. CDR3 nucleotides: TGTGCCAGCAGTTTCGGACAGGGATTCAATGAGCAGTTCTTC.

The chain has TRBV6-6 and TRBJ2-7, with 9 bases aligning to TRBD1. CDR1 is MNHNY, CDR2 SVGAGI, per germline (reference sequence). J was trimmed by 5 bases and V by 2 bases; bases with no gene match: 7. This CDR3 is built from 15 residues. DNA for the CDR3: TGTGCCAGCAGTTACCCCAGACAGGGGGACGACGAGCAGTACTTC. It specifies CASSYPRQGDDEQYF.

The chain has TRBV27 and TRBJ1-3; 12 bases are shared with TRBD1. The CDR3 contains 15 residues. V dropped 5 bases and J dropped 4; count of bases not matched to a gene: 3. Germline CDR1 and CDR2: MNHEY and SMNVEV (reference sequence). The CDR3 DNA follows: TGTGCCAGCAGTAGGGGACAGGGGGCCGGAAACACCATATATTTT. Translating gives CASSRGQGAGNTIYF.

This clone was seen once. V gene TRBV19 combines with J gene TRBJ2-2, with D maybe TRBD1 (6 bases). The CDR3 contains 15 residues. Trimming removed 8 bases at V and 5 bases at J, with 18 bases between. Germline assignment: CDR1 LNHDA and CDR2 SQIVND (reference sequence). Here the CDR3 reads CASEKPGVVTGELFF. The CDR3 DNA is TGTGCCAGTGAAAAGCCAGGGGTGGTTACCGGGGAGCTGTTTTTT.

The V call is TRBV9, the J call TRBJ2-5, with TRBD1 matching over 10 bases. The germline gives CDR1 SGDLS, CDR2 YYNGEE. V shed 3 bases and J 5 bases; nucleotides not matched to a gene: 10. The CDR3 length is 16 residues. CDR3 coding DNA: TGTGCCAGCAGCGAAGGACAGGGGGATTCTTTGGAGACCCAGTACTTC. It encodes CASSEGQGDSLETQYF.

The chain has TRBV5-4 and TRBJ2-3; TRBD2 agrees at 14 bases. CDR3 size: 16 residues. The germline V gene has CDR1 SGHNT and CDR2 YYREEE (reference sequence). V was pared by 4 bases and J by 1 base, with 2 bases of the junction left unmatched. CDR3 sequence (DNA): TGTGCCAGCAGCCCGGGACTAGCGGGAGGCACAGATACGCAGTATTTT. This encodes CASSPGLAGGTDTQYF.

The V and J genes are TRBV9 and TRBJ2-5; 12 bases agree with TRBD1. The CDR3 is 15 residues long. CDR1 and CDR2 from the germline V gene are SGDLS and YYNGEE. V trimming: 4 bases; J trimming: 4 bases; junction bases outside the gene matches: 5. The CDR3 coding sequence is TGTGCCAGCAGCCCAGGGACAGGGGGCGGAGAGACCCAGTACTTC. The encoded protein is CASSPGTGGGETQYF. The full variable domain, completed using reference TRBV9 and TRBJ2-5, is DSGVTQTPKHLITATGQRVTLRCSPRSGDLSVYWYQQSLDQGLQFLIQYYNGEERAKGNILERFSAQQFPDLHSELNLSSLELGDSALYFCASSPGTGGGETQYFGPGTRLLVL.

The chain's CDR3 is CASSLDGGASSYNEQFF. CDR3 DNA sequence: TGCGCCAGCAGCTTGGATGGCGGGGCGAGCTCCTACAATGAGCAGTTCTTC. The chain has TRBV5-1 and TRBJ2-1, with D perhaps matching TRBD2 (6 bases). The germline V gene has CDR1 SGHRS and CDR2 YFSETQ. V was trimmed by 0 bases and J by 0 bases, leaving 13 bases between them. This CDR3 has 17 residues. The full variable domain, rest sourced from reference TRBV5-1 and TRBJ2-1, is KAGVTQTPRYLIKTRGQQVTLSCSPISGHRSVSWYQQTPGQGLQFLFEYFSETQRNKGNFPGRFSGRQFSNSRSEMNVSTLELGDSALYLCASSLDGGASSYNEQFFGPGTRLTVL.

The rearrangement uses TRBV15 and TRBJ1-2; the D gene is possibly TRBD1 (5 bases). Trimming stripped 8 bases from V and 4 bases from J, with 14 bases between. The V gene's germline CDR1 is LNHNV and CDR2 YYDKDF (reference sequence). The CDR3 has 13 amino acids. The CDR3 nucleotides are TGTGCCACCCGTGATGGGGGGTCCTATGGCTACACCTTC. It encodes CATRDGGSYGYTF.

The gene calls are TRBV5-1 and TRBJ2-3; D is possibly TRBD2 (5 bases). The CDR3 loop spans 15 amino acids. Germline V gene data show CDR1 as SGHRS and CDR2 as YFSETQ. Trimming took 0 bases from V and 4 from J, leaving 12 bases between them. The CDR3 is CASSLEGRIADTQYF. The CDR3 DNA reads TGCGCCAGCAGCTTGGAAGGGAGAATCGCAGATACGCAGTATTTT.

The chain employs TRBV5-5 and TRBJ1-2; D gene uncertain. The CDR3 has 12 amino acids. Per germline, CDR1 SGHKS and CDR2 YYEKEE (reference sequence). The V and J ends lost 2 bases and 8 bases respectively, with 10 bases between them. Here the CDR3 DNA reads TGTGCCAGCAGCTTCTTATTGACAGGCTACACCTTC. Translation: CASSFLLTGYTF. Using reference TRBV5-5 and TRBJ1-2 for the parts outside the CDR3, the full variable domain is DAGVTQSPTHLIKTRGQQVTLRCSPISGHKSVSWYQQVLGQGPQFIFQYYEKEERGRGNFPDRFSARQFPNYSSELNVNALLLGDSALYLCASSFLLTGYTFGSGTRLTVV.

The chain uses TRBV7-3 and TRBJ1-1; perhaps TRBD1 as D (5 bases). Trimming left V 2 bases short and J 3 bases short, with 13 bases between. The CDR3 spans 15 residues. The germline gives CDR1 SGHTA, CDR2 FQGTGA. This CDR3 reads CASSLSPTEYTEAFF. CDR3 nucleotides: TGTGCCAGCAGCTTATCCCCGACAGAGTACACTGAAGCTTTCTTT.

The chain uses TRBV7-9 and TRBJ2-1; D may be TRBD1 (5 bases). The CDR3 has 15 residues. Trimming cost V 5 bases and J 3 bases, with 14 bases left between them. Germline CDR1 reads SEHNR; CDR2 reads FQNEAQ (reference sequence). The CDR3 here is CASSPPTRVYNEQFF. CDR3 bases: TGTGCCAGCAGCCCCCCTACCAGGGTCTACAATGAGCAGTTCTTC.

The rearrangement uses TRBV7-6 and TRBJ2-3; TRBD2 might be the D (6 bases). The germline gives CDR1 SGHVS, CDR2 FNYEAQ. The CDR3 runs 16 residues. Trimming cost V 4 bases and J 4 bases, with 18 bases left between them. The chain's CDR3 is CASSSPRRDLSDTQYF. CDR3 sequence (DNA): TGTGCCAGCAGCTCCCCCAGGCGGGACTTATCAGATACGCAGTATTTT.

Points on this clone: In the same sample, other DNA sequences code for this CDR3. The chain couples TRBV7-8 to TRBJ1-4; 8 bases fit TRBD1. The CDR3 runs 18 residues. CDR1 and CDR2 (germline): SGHVS, FQNEAQ. The ends lost 5 bases at V and 2 bases at J; junction bases unmatched: 13. This CDR3 reads CASSANRGIVSTNEKLFF. CDR3 in DNA: TGTGCCAGCAGCGCCAACAGGGGGATAGTTTCTACTAATGAAAAACTGTTTTTT.

The V and J genes are TRBV28 and TRBJ2-2, with TRBD1 matching over 7 bases. V gave up 4 bases and J gave up 2 bases; unmatched junction bases: 7. CDR1 is MDHEN, CDR2 SYDVKM, per germline. The CDR3 runs 16 residues. The CDR3 DNA follows: TGTGCCAGCAGTTACCTGGGACAGCTTAACACCGGGGAGCTGTTTTTT. Protein: CASSYLGQLNTGELFF.

V is TRBV6-5 and J is TRBJ2-1, with 7 bases matching TRBD2. V shed 0 bases, J shed 2 bases, and the junction held 4 bases outside the gene matches. This CDR3 has 16 residues. The germline V gene encodes CDR1 MNHEY and CDR2 SVGAGI. For the CDR3, the DNA is TGTGCCAGCAGTTACTCCCTAGCGGAGCCCTACAATGAGCAGTTCTTC. It specifies CASSYSLAEPYNEQFF.

This clone showed up just a few times. The rearrangement uses TRBV4-3 and TRBJ2-7; 9 bases are a match to TRBD2. The germline gives CDR1 LGHNA, CDR2 YSLEER. The CDR3 consists of 16 residues. V shed 3 bases and J 5 bases; nucleotides not matched to a gene: 11. In DNA form, the CDR3 reads TGCGCCAGCAGCCACCCCCGTAGCGGGAGCGGAGACGAGCAGTACTTC. It yields the protein CASSHPRSGSGDEQYF.

V is TRBV27 and J is TRBJ2-7; 11 nucleotides align to TRBD2. After removal of 1 base from V and 7 bases from J, the junction contained 6 bases not matched to a gene. Germline-derived CDR1 and CDR2 are MNHEY and SMNVEV (reference sequence). The CDR3 totals 15 residues. CDR3 in amino acids: CASSLFTSGSGEQYF. DNA for the CDR3: TGTGCCAGCAGTTTATTTACTAGCGGGAGCGGGGAGCAGTACTTC.

This clone was seen a few times. The chain links TRBV6-1 to TRBJ1-5; no clear D. V was cut by 3 bases and J by 0 bases, with 12 bases left in between. The CDR3 runs to 16 residues. Germline CDR1 MNHNS, CDR2 SASEGT. Here the CDR3 DNA reads TGTGCCAGCAGTGAGCGGGCCTGGGGTAGCAATCAGCCCCAGCATTTT. Translation gives CASSERAWGSNQPQHF.

This clone was recorded only once. The J gene is TRBJ1-2, the V gene TRBV10-2; D is undetermined. In germline, CDR1 is WSHSY, CDR2 SAAADI. Trimming removed 2 bases from V and 0 bases from J, with 10 bases in between. The CDR3 sequence is 15 residues long. The CDR3 loop reads CASSEGGRTNYGYTF. The CDR3 nucleotides read TGCGCCAGCAGTGAGGGAGGCAGAACTAACTATGGCTACACCTTC.

The rearrangement uses TRBV5-8 and TRBJ2-2, with TRBD2 matching over 14 bases. The germline gives CDR1 SGHTS, CDR2 YDEGEE. Germline trimming cut 7 bases from V and 4 bases from J; bases unmatched to any gene: 9. The length of the CDR3 is 17 residues. CDR3 in DNA: TGTGCCAGCCCCCGGCGACTAGCGGGAGGGCCCACCGGGGAGCTGTTTTTT. Encoded protein: CASPRRLAGGPTGELFF.

The V and J genes are TRBV18 and TRBJ1-5; D is ambiguous. The CDR3 contains 14 residues. The ends were cut back, 2 bases at V and 0 bases at J, with 5 bases in the middle. Per the germline V gene, CDR1 is KGHSH and CDR2 is LQKENI. The CDR3, as DNA: TGTGCCAGCTCACCAGAGAATAGCAATCAGCCCCAGCATTTT. It specifies CASSPENSNQPQHF.